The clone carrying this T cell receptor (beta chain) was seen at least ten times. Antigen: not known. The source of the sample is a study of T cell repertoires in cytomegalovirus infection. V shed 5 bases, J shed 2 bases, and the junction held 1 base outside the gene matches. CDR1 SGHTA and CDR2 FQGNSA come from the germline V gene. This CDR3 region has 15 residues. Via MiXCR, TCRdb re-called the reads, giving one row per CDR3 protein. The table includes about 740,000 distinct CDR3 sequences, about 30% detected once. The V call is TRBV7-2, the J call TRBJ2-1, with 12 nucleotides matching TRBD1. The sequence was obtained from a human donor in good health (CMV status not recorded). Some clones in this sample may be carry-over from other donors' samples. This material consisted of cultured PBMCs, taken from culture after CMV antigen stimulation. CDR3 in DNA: TGTGCCAGCAGCCGGGACAGGGGGCCCTACAATGAGCAGTTCTTC. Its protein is CASSRDRGPYNEQFF. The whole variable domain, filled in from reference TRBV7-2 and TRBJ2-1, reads GAGVSQSPSNKVTEKGKDVELRCDPISGHTALYWYRQSLGQGLEFLIYFQGNSAPDKSGLPSDRFSAERTGGSVSTLTIQRTQQEDSAVYLCASSRDRGPYNEQFFGPGTRLTVL.